This T cell receptor (beta chain) was sequenced during a study of cytomegalovirus exposure and HLA in healthy donors. Researchers ran the PCR with 60 Vbeta and 13 Jbeta primers. Here immunoSEQ multiplex PCR was the method, and the copy in TCRdb shows in-frame clones only, minus some. The sample consists of 45,000 to 55,000 clones, roughly 60% of them appearing once. CDR1 is MGHRA, CDR2 YSYEKL, per germline. The CDR3 runs to 17 residues. The V end was cut by 4 bases, the J end by 1 base, with 20 bases between. The sequence derives from a human donor in good health. Sequenced input: PBMCs. This chain joins TRBV4-1 and TRBJ2-7; tentative D call: TRBD1 (6 bases). CDR3: CASSPRDTGLDSYEQYF. The CDR3 nucleotides are TGCGCCAGCAGCCCCAGGGACACCGGGTTGGATTCCTACGAGCAGTACTTC.